These T cell receptor beta chains were read from a single sample in a study of cytomegalovirus exposure and HLA in healthy donors. Clones were read by immunoSEQ multiplex PCR, and TCRdb kept only the in-frame ones, dropping some. The sample consists of about 140,000 clones, roughly 80% of them appearing once. Sequencing was done on a sample of PBMCs. Receptor source: a female donor in good health and CMV-seronegative. Each CDR3 is given without its conserved first and last residue. Each record gives: D gene, V gene, J gene, clone size, CDR3 protein. The D gene is left open where the match is weak. Size is stated for part of the rows, as once, few or many counts, or as a class when the clone is expanded.

D: -; V: TRBV6-5; J: TRBJ1-1; size: -; CDR3: ASSSSTGSSVEAF
D: TRBD1; V: TRBV27; J: TRBJ2-1; size: -; CDR3: ASSLFWGQGDNEQF
D: TRBD2; V: TRBV6-5; J: TRBJ2-7; size: few; CDR3: ASRPPGLVHEQY
D: TRBD1; V: TRBV6-5; J: TRBJ1-2; size: -; CDR3: ASSARGPYNYGYT
D: TRBD2; V: TRBV27; J: TRBJ2-1; size: once; CDR3: ASSPQLAGTIYNEQF
D: TRBD2; V: TRBV29-1; J: TRBJ2-7; size: -; CDR3: SVGLAGVYEQY
D: TRBD1; V: TRBV7-9; J: TRBJ2-5; size: -; CDR3: ASSTDRGGETQY
D: -; V: TRBV14; J: TRBJ1-2; size: -; CDR3: ASSQGGGTYGYT
D: TRBD2; V: TRBV10-3; J: TRBJ2-5; size: -; CDR3: AISASGREETQY
D: -; V: TRBV11-2; J: TRBJ2-2; size: -; CDR3: ASSRRGGVNTGELF
D: -; V: TRBV5-6; J: TRBJ2-1; size: -; CDR3: ASSRPLRVDNEQF
D: TRBD2; V: TRBV2; J: TRBJ2-5; size: -; CDR3: ASKVGGGETQY
D: -; V: TRBV7-3; J: TRBJ2-1; size: -; CDR3: ASSLNAGFNEQF
D: TRBD1; V: TRBV27; J: TRBJ1-1; size: -; CDR3: ASSRTGEDTEAF
D: -; V: TRBV28; J: TRBJ1-3; size: -; CDR3: ASRGHLPPQRNTIY
D: -; V: TRBV10-3; J: TRBJ2-1; size: -; CDR3: AISAVQYNEQF
D: -; V: TRBV19; J: TRBJ2-7; size: -; CDR3: ASSPGASYEQY
D: -; V: TRBV30; J: TRBJ2-3; size: -; CDR3: AWSAHEADTQY
D: -; V: TRBV30; J: TRBJ2-7; size: -; CDR3: AWSGDTYEQY
D: -; V: TRBV28; J: TRBJ1-5; size: few; CDR3: ASSLGRDGNQPQH
D: TRBD2; V: TRBV5-1; J: TRBJ2-7; size: -; CDR3: ASRSGTSGYEQY
D: TRBD1; V: TRBV29-1; J: TRBJ1-2; size: -; CDR3: SVDDQGDTSLYGYT
D: -; V: TRBV9; J: TRBJ1-1; size: few; CDR3: ASSVEVGVNTEAF
D: TRBD2; V: TRBV6-6; J: TRBJ2-1; size: -; CDR3: ASSKREGNNEQF
D: TRBD2; V: TRBV9; J: TRBJ2-2; size: -; CDR3: ASSLNSGRQKNTGELF
D: TRBD2; V: TRBV6-5; J: TRBJ2-7; size: once; CDR3: ASSYSGLAGGYEQY
D: -; V: TRBV11-1; J: TRBJ2-1; size: -; CDR3: ASSLVQGSNEQF
D: -; V: TRBV28; J: TRBJ2-3; size: -; CDR3: ASSSPGLSTDTQY
D: TRBD2; V: TRBV7-9; J: TRBJ2-5; size: few; CDR3: ASSSTGLAGGLETQY
D: TRBD2; V: TRBV6-5; J: TRBJ2-7; size: -; CDR3: ASSPGGGSGSEQY
D: TRBD2; V: TRBV27; J: TRBJ2-7; size: -; CDR3: ASSFERGESYEQY
D: TRBD1; V: TRBV5-1; J: TRBJ2-7; size: -; CDR3: ASSLAMRQGYEQY
D: TRBD2; V: TRBV5-1; J: TRBJ2-1; size: -; CDR3: ASSRSGTSSYNEQF
D: -; V: TRBV20-1; J: TRBJ2-7; size: -; CDR3: SAQAQNEQY
D: -; V: TRBV28; J: TRBJ1-1; size: -; CDR3: ASSPWTEGSTEAF
D: -; V: TRBV27; J: TRBJ2-5; size: -; CDR3: ASSLVERETQY
D: TRBD1; V: TRBV28; J: TRBJ2-7; size: once; CDR3: ASSPGQQSYEQY
D: TRBD1; V: TRBV2; J: TRBJ2-7; size: once; CDR3: AGARTGSYEQY
D: TRBD2; V: TRBV7-9; J: TRBJ2-7; size: -; CDR3: ASSPRVAGVMNEQY
D: TRBD1; V: TRBV27; J: TRBJ2-6; size: -; CDR3: ASSLFGPPGQGAGGANVLT
D: TRBD1; V: TRBV6-5; J: TRBJ2-7; size: few; CDR3: ASRPTGVRNEQY
D: TRBD1; V: TRBV9; J: TRBJ1-1; size: -; CDR3: ASSVGDREYGAF
D: TRBD1; V: TRBV7-9; J: TRBJ1-1; size: once; CDR3: ASSSIPGQGAGNTEAF
D: -; V: TRBV6-1; J: TRBJ2-7; size: -; CDR3: ASRQITRSEQY
D: -; V: TRBV9; J: TRBJ2-7; size: few; CDR3: ASSVGAGIYEQY
D: TRBD1; V: TRBV5-1; J: TRBJ1-4; size: -; CDR3: ASSLSQGANEKLF
D: -; V: TRBV28; J: TRBJ1-5; size: -; CDR3: ASSLLGGNQPQH
D: TRBD2; V: TRBV30; J: TRBJ2-3; size: -; CDR3: AWSVHRTGTSGTKRDTQY
D: -; V: TRBV6-1; J: TRBJ2-7; size: -; CDR3: ASRIDRSYEQY
D: -; V: TRBV11-2; J: TRBJ1-2; size: -; CDR3: ASSPQGNGYT
D: -; V: TRBV5-6; J: TRBJ2-7; size: -; CDR3: ASSLEAGVSYEQY
D: -; V: TRBV5-4; J: TRBJ2-7; size: -; CDR3: ASSLREAYEQY
D: -; V: TRBV11-3; J: TRBJ2-5; size: -; CDR3: ASSLTQQETQY
D: TRBD1; V: TRBV30; J: TRBJ2-7; size: -; CDR3: AWSPGGEQY
D: -; V: TRBV5-6; J: TRBJ1-1; size: -; CDR3: ASSLDYSAEAF
D: TRBD2; V: TRBV29-1; J: TRBJ2-3; size: -; CDR3: SVPSGKGGKDTQY
D: -; V: TRBV7-3; J: TRBJ2-2; size: -; CDR3: ASSPVGSHTGELF
D: -; V: TRBV6-5; J: TRBJ1-2; size: -; CDR3: ASSYRTGLSYGYT
D: -; V: TRBV28; J: TRBJ2-1; size: -; CDR3: ASSLRQDSNNEQF
D: -; V: TRBV30; J: TRBJ2-1; size: -; CDR3: AWSSGSGQF